This T cell receptor beta chain was documented in a study of T cell repertoires in cytomegalovirus infection. Study at large: Signatures in public TCR beta sequences pointed to both CMV infection and matching HLA type. Study-level results: The ex vivo response was dominated by HLA-C-restricted CMV-specific TCR beta clonotypes.

This clonotype was seen at least ten times. Antigen unknown. This CDR3 comprises 13 residues. V was trimmed by 2 bases and J by 11 bases, leaving 15 bases between them. In TCRdb, the reads were re-called with MiXCR into one record per CDR3 protein. The profile covers roughly 500,000 distinct CDR3 sequences, with 33% appearing a single time and 17% taken by the ten largest. This TCR derives from a human donor in good health (CMV status not recorded). Some clones in this sample may be carry-over from other donors' samples. The chain uses TRBV12-3 or TRBV12-4 and TRBJ1-1; perhaps TRBD1 as D (5 bases). The specimen comprised cultured PBMCs, sampled from culture after CMV antigen stimulation. The DNA of the CDR3 is TGTGCCAGCAGTTTACCGCCAGGGATTCTGGCTTTCTTT. Protein sequence: CASSLPPGILAFF.